The text below deals with one TCR beta chain. Trimming cost V 2 bases and J 7 bases, with 13 bases left between them. The CDR3 is 14 amino acids. Germline V gives CDR1 SGDLS, CDR2 YYNGEE. This sample is part of a study of OX40 agonist ivuxolimab in advanced cancers. Exclusion applied to patients with autoimmune disease history or systemic immunosuppression. Produced via immunoSEQ multiplex PCR; TCRdb's table is partial and in-frame only. In the table there are 50,000 to 75,000 clones, roughly four fifths of which are singletons. The chain combines TRBV9 with TRBJ1-3; unclear D gene. The starting material was CD4+ or CD8+ T cells sorted from blood, obtained in a trial of the OX40 agonist ivuxolimab. The clonotype comes from an adult with an advanced solid tumor such as melanoma, head and neck, liver or kidney cancer. CDR3 protein: CASSVRQQGNTIYF. In DNA form, the CDR3 reads TGTGCCAGCAGCGTGAGACAACAAGGGAACACCATATATTTT.